The entry that follows covers one T cell receptor beta chain sequence. The table came from immunoSEQ multiplex PCR; TCRdb's copy has only in-frame clones and leaves some out. The data contain about 1.9 million clones, roughly 93% of them singletons. This sample was included in a study of shared clonotypes between healthy human individuals. CD8 cells classed as naive were CD45RO-negative and positively selected for CCR7, excluding terminally differentiated effector memory CD45RA+ cells. CDR1 and CDR2 (germline): SEHNR, FQNEAQ (reference sequence). V lost 2 bases, J lost 2 bases, and 12 bases stayed unmatched. The CDR3 consists of 19 residues.

This rearrangement joins TRBV7-9 to TRBJ2-3, with 11 bases fitting TRBD2. Sequenced input: naive CD8+ T cells from PBMCs. The clonotype was recovered from a man between 18 and 35 years old in good health. Some clones in this sample may be carry-over from other donors' samples. The CDR3 sequence is CASSLRSNSGRGTTDTQYF. The CDR3 bases are TGTGCCAGCAGCTTAAGAAGCAATAGCGGGAGGGGGACCACAGATACGCAGTATTTT.